Presented here are 12 T cell receptor beta chains from one specimen sequenced in a study of blood T cell repertoires in COVID-19 (dated by TCRdb to between 2020 and 2021). Libraries were prepared through the immunoSEQ multiplex PCR assay. TCRdb took over this immuneACCESS table, retaining in-frame rearrangements with V and J assigned. Such tables are incomplete; in checked studies, under half of the missing clones stem from an unresolved V gene, and the remainder is unexplained. The sample table holds under 300,000 clones, of which roughly nine tenths were seen once. The ten largest make up 3.5% to 5% of the sample. The specimen sequenced was peripheral blood. These receptors all come from a woman aged 35 to 49 who had recovered from COVID-19.

The V and J genes are TRBV19 and TRBJ2-2; TRBD2 might be the D (7 bases). Germline V lookup: CDR1 LNHDA, CDR2 SQIVND (reference sequence). The CDR3 runs to 19 residues. V shed 6 bases and J shed 0 bases, with 23 bases lying between them. Here the CDR3 reads CASRYHRGGTTSNTGELFF. The CDR3 coding sequence is TGTGCCAGTAGATACCACAGAGGGGGGACTACCTCGAACACCGGGGAGCTGTTTTTT. Together with reference TRBV19 and TRBJ2-2, the CDR3 gives the full variable domain: DGGITQSPKYLFRKEGQNVTLSCEQNLNHDAMYWYRQDPGQGLRLIYYSQIVNDFQKGDIAEGYSVSREKKESFPLTVTSAQKNPTAFYLCASRYHRGGTTSNTGELFFGEGSRLTVL.

The genes are TRBV7-9 and TRBJ1-6, with D possibly TRBD1 on 6 matching bases. The CDR3 totals 15 residues. Deletions cut 5 bases from V and 7 bases from J, with 15 bases between. CDR1 SEHNR and CDR2 FQNEAQ come from the germline V gene (reference sequence). DNA for the CDR3: TGTGCCAGCAGCCCCAGACAGGTCCCCAATTCACCCCTCCACTTT. It encodes CASSPRQVPNSPLHF.

The chain employs TRBV9 and TRBJ2-2, with a weak D call TRBD2 (5 bases). The CDR3 runs 16 residues. V was clipped by 0 bases and J by 4 bases, with 13 bases between them. Per germline, CDR1 SGDLS and CDR2 YYNGEE. Here the CDR3 DNA reads TGTGCCAGCAGCGTAGCGGGAATCAGATCCACCGGGGAGCTGTTTTTT. Its protein product is CASSVAGIRSTGELFF.

For the CDR3, the DNA is TGTGCCAGCAGCCAGTTCGGTTCACCCCTCCACTTT. It encodes CASSQFGSPLHF. The chain carries TRBV3-1 (or the pseudogene TRBV3-2) and TRBJ1-6, with D hard to call. V was cut by 3 bases and J by 9 bases, with 6 bases left in between. Germline loops: CDR1 LGHDT, CDR2 YNNKEL (reference sequence). The CDR3 contains 12 residues.

The chain recombines TRBV19 with TRBJ1-1; TRBD1 agrees at 8 bases. CDR3 length: 14 amino acids. V shed 5 bases and J 1 base; nucleotides not matched to a gene: 3. In germline, CDR1 is LNHDA, CDR2 SQIVND (reference sequence). CDR3 sequence (DNA): TGTGCCAGTAGTGGACAGGGATGGAACACTGAAGCTTTCTTT. Protein: CASSGQGWNTEAFF.

Worth noting for this clone: One end of the junction does not line up with germline, which may come from a read error. The V gene is TRBV11-2, the J gene TRBJ1-1, with D hard to call. Germline assignment: CDR1 SGHAT and CDR2 FQNNGV. CDR3 size: 14 residues. CDR3 nucleotide sequence: TGTGCCAGCAGCTCTACCAACGACGGGTCTGATGCTTTCTTT. Translated, it gives CASSSTNDGSDAFF.

This clone was picked up one time. The chain recombines TRBV21-1 with TRBJ1-1. TRBV21-1 is marked as a pseudogene. This CDR3 comprises 16 residues. CDR3 sequence: CASSKELFSGSGGAFF. The CDR3 DNA reads TGTGCCAGCAGCAAGGAGTTGTTTTCTGGATCGGGGGGAGCTTTCTTT.

V and J are TRBV5-6 and TRBJ1-1; unclear D gene. The CDR3 runs to 13 residues. Trimming left V 4 bases short and J 5 bases short, with 12 bases between. Germline values: CDR1 SGHDT, CDR2 YYEEEE. The CDR3 DNA reads as TGTGCCAGCAGCCACCTCCCTACGACTGAAGCTTTCTTT. Amino acids: CASSHLPTTEAFF. Looking up the rest from reference TRBV5-6 and TRBJ1-1 gives the full variable domain: DAGVTQSPTHLIKTRGQQVTLRCSPKSGHDTVSWYQQALGQGPQFIFQYYEEEERQRGNFPDRFSGHQFPNYSSELNVNALLLGDSALYLCASSHLPTTEAFFGQGTRLTVV.

The chain recombines TRBV5-1 with TRBJ2-3, with 9 positions matching TRBD2. There are 14 residues in the CDR3. V dropped 4 bases and J dropped 5; count of bases not matched to a gene: 5. Looked up from germline, CDR1 is SGHRS and CDR2 is YFSETQ. The CDR3, as DNA: TGCGCCAGCAGCCTAGATAGCGGGGGAGATACGCAGTATTTT. This gives the protein CASSLDSGGDTQYF.

This clone showed up just once. The chain carries TRBV4-1 and TRBJ2-1; D not certain. The germline gives CDR1 MGHRA, CDR2 YSYEKL. V gave up 4 bases and J gave up 9 bases, with 13 bases separating them. This CDR3 is 13 amino acids long. The CDR3, as DNA: TGCGCCAGCAGCCCCTCTAATATGGTTGAGCAGTTCTTC. Translated, it gives CASSPSNMVEQFF.

The rearrangement joins TRBV3-1 (or the pseudogene TRBV3-2) to TRBJ2-7; possible D gene TRBD2, 6 bases. The V gene's germline CDR1 is LGHDT and CDR2 YNNKEL (reference sequence). CDR3 length: 14 amino acids. Trimming pared 0 bases from V and 3 bases from J, leaving 9 bases between. The CDR3, as DNA: TGTGCCAGCAGCCAAGAGGGGACTGTCTACGAGCAGTACTTC. This gives the protein CASSQEGTVYEQYF.

The chain has TRBV28 and TRBJ2-3, with 8 bases aligning to TRBD1. This CDR3 has 14 amino acids. The V segment lost 1 base and the J segment 6 bases; nucleotides outside the gene matches: 3. Per the germline V gene, CDR1 is MDHEN and CDR2 is SYDVKM. In nucleotides, the CDR3 is TGTGCCAGCAGTTTATCAGGGGGCGTCGATACGCAGTATTTT. The encoded protein is CASSLSGGVDTQYF.